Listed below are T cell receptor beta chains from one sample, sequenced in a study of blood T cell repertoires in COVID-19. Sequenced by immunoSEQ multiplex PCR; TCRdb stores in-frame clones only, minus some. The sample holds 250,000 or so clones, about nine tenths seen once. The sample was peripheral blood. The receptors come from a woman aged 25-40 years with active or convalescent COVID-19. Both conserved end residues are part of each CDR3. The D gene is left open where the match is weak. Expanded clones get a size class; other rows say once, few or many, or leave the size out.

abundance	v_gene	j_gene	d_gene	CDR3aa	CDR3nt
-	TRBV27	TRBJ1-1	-	CASSSLRTVSLNTEAFF	TGTGCCAGCAGTTCCCTCAGGACAGTTTCTTTGAACACTGAAGCTTTCTTT
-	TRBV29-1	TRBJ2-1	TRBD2	CSGVPGLAGGPYNEQFF	TGCAGCGGTGTCCCGGGACTAGCGGGGGGGCCTTACAATGAGCAGTTCTTC
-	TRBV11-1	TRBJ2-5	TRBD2	CASSPRLARYQETQYF	TGTGCCAGCAGCCCAAGACTAGCCCGGTACCAAGAGACCCAGTACTTC
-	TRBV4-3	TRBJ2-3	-	CASSQGTVSTDTQYF	TGCGCCAGCAGCCAAGGGACAGTGAGCACAGATACGCAGTATTTT
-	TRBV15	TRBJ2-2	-	CATSRDRARELFF	TGTGCCACCAGCAGAGACAGGGCACGGGAGCTGTTTTTT
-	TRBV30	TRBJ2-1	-	CAWSVQAAHNEQFF	TGTGCCTGGAGTGTACAGGCGGCCCACAATGAGCAGTTCTTC
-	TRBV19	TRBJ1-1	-	CASTLGPGLMNTEAFF	TGTGCCAGTACCCTCGGACCGGGACTCATGAACACTGAAGCTTTCTTT
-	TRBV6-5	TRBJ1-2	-	CASAGNYGYTF	TGTGCCAGCGCGGGGAACTATGGCTACACCTTC
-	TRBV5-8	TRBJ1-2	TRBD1	CASSGAGQGAWGYTF	TGTGCCAGCAGCGGTGCGGGACAGGGGGCGTGGGGCTACACCTTC
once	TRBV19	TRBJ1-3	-	CASSIGERRRNTIYF	TGTGCCAGTAGTATCGGGGAAAGGAGGAGAAACACCATATATTTT
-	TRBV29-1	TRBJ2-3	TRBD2	CSVGASGGARSTDTQYF	TGCAGCGTTGGGGCTAGCGGGGGGGCAAGAAGCACAGATACGCAGTATTTT
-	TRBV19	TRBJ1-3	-	CASSILSGNTIYF	TGTGCCAGTAGTATCTTGTCCGGAAACACCATATATTTT
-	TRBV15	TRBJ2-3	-	CATSRNPRGGDTQYF	TGTGCCACCAGCAGAAATCCCAGGGGAGGGGATACGCAGTATTTT
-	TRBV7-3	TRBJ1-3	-	CASSLGSRTAYLSGNTIYF	TGTGCCAGCAGCTTAGGGAGTCGGACAGCCTATCTCTCTGGAAACACCATATATTTT
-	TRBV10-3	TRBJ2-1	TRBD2	CAISESSGLAGGYEQFF	TGTGCCATCAGTGAGTCGTCAGGACTAGCGGGGGGTTATGAGCAGTTCTTC
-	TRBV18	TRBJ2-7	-	CASTLDGSYEQYF	TGTGCCAGCACCCTTGACGGGTCCTACGAGCAGTACTTC
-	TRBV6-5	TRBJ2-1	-	CASSRTGGGEQFF	TGTGCCAGCAGCCGAACCGGAGGAGGTGAGCAGTTCTTC
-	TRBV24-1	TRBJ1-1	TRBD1	CATSGRGTGTTEAFF	TGTGCCACCAGTGGTCGGGGGACAGGGACTACTGAAGCTTTCTTT
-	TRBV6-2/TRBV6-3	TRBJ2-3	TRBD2	CASSSPAGVATDTQYF	TGTGCCAGCAGTTCTCCAGCGGGGGTGGCCACAGATACGCAGTATTTT
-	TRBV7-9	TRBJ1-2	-	CASSLTRQANYGYTF	TGTGCCAGCAGCCTTACAAGACAGGCTAACTATGGCTACACCTTC
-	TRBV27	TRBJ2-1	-	CASSFGRDYNEQFF	TGTGCCAGCAGTTTCGGCAGGGACTACAATGAGCAGTTCTTC
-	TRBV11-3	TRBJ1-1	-	CASSLGGANTEAFF	TGTGCCAGCAGCTTGGGAGGGGCCAACACTGAAGCTTTCTTT
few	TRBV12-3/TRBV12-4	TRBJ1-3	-	CASSLGNTIYF	TGTGCCAGCAGTTTGGGCAACACCATATATTTT
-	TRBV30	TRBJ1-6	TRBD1	CAWSRGRGPSPLHF	TGTGCCTGGAGTAGGGGCAGGGGGCCTTCACCCCTCCACTTT
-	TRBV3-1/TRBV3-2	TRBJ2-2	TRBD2	CASSQETSGIYTGELFF	TGTGCCAGCAGCCAAGAGACTAGCGGGATCTACACCGGGGAGCTGTTTTTT